This T cell receptor beta chain appears in the sequencing data of a study of long-term antiretroviral therapy in people with HIV. Study context: When the earliest samples were collected, ART was typically delayed until CD4 counts fell. The study's findings and limits: After ART, diversity increased yet remained lower than transplant donor controls. Blood, drawn from 2004 to 2017, may reflect older ART regimens.

With regard to this clone: Its antigen is as yet unknown.

The assay used was immunoSEQ (version v3.0), run at survey level. Generated by immunoSEQ multiplex PCR, the TCRdb table keeps only in-frame clones and is missing some. The sample records 27,000 or so clones, 82% being singletons. Sequenced material: unsorted PBMCs, taken 2.9 years after starting antiretroviral therapy. The receptor comes from a man aged 50-59 years with HIV.

The CDR3 nucleotides are TGTGCCAGCAGCTTTCCTCAGGGGTCTGGAAACACCATATATTTT. Translation gives CASSFPQGSGNTIYF. The chain employs TRBV7-8 and TRBJ1-3; a possible D gene is TRBD1 (6 bases). V lost 3 bases to trimming and J lost 1 base, with 10 bases between them. Germline loops: CDR1 SGHVS, CDR2 FQNEAQ. The CDR3 spans 15 residues.